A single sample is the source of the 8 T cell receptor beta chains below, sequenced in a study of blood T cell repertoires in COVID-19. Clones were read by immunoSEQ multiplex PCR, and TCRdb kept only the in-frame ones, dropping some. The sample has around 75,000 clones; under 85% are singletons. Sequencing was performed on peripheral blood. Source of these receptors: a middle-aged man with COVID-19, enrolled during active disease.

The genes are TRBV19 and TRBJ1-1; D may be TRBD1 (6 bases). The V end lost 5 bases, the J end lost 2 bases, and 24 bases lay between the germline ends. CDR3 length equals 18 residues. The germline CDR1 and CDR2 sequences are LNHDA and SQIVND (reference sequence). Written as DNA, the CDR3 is TGTGCCAGTAGTTACAGACGGAAAAAGACAGGCGCCAACACTGAAGCTTTCTTT. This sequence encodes CASSYRRKKTGANTEAFF.

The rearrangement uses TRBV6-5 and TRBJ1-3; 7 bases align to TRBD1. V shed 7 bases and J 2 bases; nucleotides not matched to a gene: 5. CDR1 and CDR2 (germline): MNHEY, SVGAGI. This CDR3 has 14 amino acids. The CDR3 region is CASTSGGPGNTIYF. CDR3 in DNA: TGTGCCAGCACCTCAGGGGGACCTGGAAACACCATATATTTT.

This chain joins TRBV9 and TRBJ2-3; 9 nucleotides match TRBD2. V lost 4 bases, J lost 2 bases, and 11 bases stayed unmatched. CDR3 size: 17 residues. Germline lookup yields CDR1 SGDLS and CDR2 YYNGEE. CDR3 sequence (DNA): TGTGCCAGCAGCCCTGTCAGCGGGGGGACTGACACAGATACGCAGTATTTT. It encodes CASSPVSGGTDTDTQYF.

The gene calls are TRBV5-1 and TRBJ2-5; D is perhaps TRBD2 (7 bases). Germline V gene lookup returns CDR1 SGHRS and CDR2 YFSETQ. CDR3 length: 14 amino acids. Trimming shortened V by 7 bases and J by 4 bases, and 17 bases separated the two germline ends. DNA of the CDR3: TGCGCCAGCGGCAACCGGGGGGCCCGAGAGACCCAGTACTTC. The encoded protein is CASGNRGARETQYF.

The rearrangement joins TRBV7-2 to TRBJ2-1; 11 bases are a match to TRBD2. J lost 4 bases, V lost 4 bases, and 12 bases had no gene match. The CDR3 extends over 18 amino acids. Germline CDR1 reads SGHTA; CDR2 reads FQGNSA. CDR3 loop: CASSSYKTGTSGYNEQFF. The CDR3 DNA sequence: TGTGCCAGCAGCTCCTATAAGACCGGGACTAGCGGATACAATGAGCAGTTCTTC.

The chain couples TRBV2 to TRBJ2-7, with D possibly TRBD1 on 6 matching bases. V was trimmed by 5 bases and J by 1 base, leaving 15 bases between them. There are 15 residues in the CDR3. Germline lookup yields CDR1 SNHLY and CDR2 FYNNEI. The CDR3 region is CASSRTETLSYEQYF. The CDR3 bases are TGTGCCAGCAGTAGGACAGAGACCTTATCCTACGAGCAGTACTTC. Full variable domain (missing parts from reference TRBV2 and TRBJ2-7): EPEVTQTPSHQVTQMGQEVILRCVPISNHLYFYWYRQILGQKVEFLVSFYNNEISEKSEIFDDQFSVERPDGSNFTLKIRSTKLEDSAMYFCASSRTETLSYEQYFGPGTRLTVT.

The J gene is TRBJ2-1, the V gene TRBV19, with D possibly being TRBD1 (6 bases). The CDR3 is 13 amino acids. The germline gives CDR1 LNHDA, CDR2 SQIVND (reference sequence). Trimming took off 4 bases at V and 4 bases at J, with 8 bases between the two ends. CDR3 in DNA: TGTGCCAGTAGTAGGGACACATACAATGAGCAGTTCTTC. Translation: CASSRDTYNEQFF.

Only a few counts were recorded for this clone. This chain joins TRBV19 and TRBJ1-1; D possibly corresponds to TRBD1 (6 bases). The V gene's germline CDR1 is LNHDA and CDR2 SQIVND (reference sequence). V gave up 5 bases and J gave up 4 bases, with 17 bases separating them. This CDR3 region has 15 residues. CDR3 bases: TGTGCCAGTAGTCCTAGACCACAGGGCCTCACTGAAGCTTTCTTT. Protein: CASSPRPQGLTEAFF. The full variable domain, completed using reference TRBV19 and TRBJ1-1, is DGGITQSPKYLFRKEGQNVTLSCEQNLNHDAMYWYRQDPGQGLRLIYYSQIVNDFQKGDIAEGYSVSREKKESFPLTVTSAQKNPTAFYLCASSPRPQGLTEAFFGQGTRLTVV.